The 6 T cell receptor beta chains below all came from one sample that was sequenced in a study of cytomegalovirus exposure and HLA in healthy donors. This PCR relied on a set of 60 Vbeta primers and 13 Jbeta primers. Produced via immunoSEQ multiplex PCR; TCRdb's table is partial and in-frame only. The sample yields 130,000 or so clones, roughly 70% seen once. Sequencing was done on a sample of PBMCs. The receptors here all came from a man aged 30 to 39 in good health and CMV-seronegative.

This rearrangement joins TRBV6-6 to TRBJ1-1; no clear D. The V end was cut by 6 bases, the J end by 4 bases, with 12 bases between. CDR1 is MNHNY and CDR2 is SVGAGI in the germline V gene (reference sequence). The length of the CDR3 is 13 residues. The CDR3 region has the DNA TGTGCCAGCAGCGACTATCTAGGCACTGAAGCTTTCTTT. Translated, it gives CASSDYLGTEAFF.

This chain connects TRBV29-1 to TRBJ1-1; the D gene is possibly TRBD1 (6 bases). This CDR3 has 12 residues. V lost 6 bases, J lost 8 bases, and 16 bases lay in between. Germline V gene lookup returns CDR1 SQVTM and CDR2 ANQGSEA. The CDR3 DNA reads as TGCAGCGTCGCCGGCAGGGGAGCAGAAGCTTTCTTT. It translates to CSVAGRGAEAFF.

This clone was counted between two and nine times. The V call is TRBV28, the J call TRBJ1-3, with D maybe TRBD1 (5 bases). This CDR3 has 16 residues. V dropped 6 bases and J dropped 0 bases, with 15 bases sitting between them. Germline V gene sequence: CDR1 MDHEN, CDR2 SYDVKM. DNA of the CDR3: TGTGCCAGCAGATCGGACACCACAGTCTCTGGAAACACCATATATTTT. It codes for CASRSDTTVSGNTIYF.

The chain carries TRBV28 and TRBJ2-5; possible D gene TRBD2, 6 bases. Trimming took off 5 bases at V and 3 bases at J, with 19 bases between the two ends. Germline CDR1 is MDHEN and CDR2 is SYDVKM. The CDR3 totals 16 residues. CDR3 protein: CASSTLPSGVKETQYF. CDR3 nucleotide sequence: TGTGCCAGCAGTACCCTCCCGTCGGGGGTAAAAGAGACCCAGTACTTC.

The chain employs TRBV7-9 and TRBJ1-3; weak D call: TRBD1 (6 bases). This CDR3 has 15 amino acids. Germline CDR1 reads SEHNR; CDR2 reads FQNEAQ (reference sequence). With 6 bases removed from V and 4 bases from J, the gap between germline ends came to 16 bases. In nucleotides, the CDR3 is TGTGCCAGCAGTCAAGACAGGTCAACCGGAAACACCATATATTTT. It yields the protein CASSQDRSTGNTIYF.

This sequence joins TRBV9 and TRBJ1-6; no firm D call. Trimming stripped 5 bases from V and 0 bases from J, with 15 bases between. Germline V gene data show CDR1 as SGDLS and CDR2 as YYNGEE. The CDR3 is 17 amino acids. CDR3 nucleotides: TGTGCCAGCAGATATGGAGGTGAGAGCTCCTATAATTCACCCCTCCACTTT. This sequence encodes CASRYGGESSYNSPLHF.